This T cell receptor beta chain appears in the sequencing data of a study of blood T cell repertoires in COVID-19. The authors' processing: Cell counts per sample came from amplifying reference gene primers. TCRdb's copy holds only in-frame clones and misses some; the assay was immunoSEQ multiplex PCR. That table is the source of V, J and clone size, and D and trimming were worked out from the DNA. The repertoire includes about 400,000 clones, 80% to 90% of them detected once, and around 10% sits in the top ten. Germline V gene lookup returns CDR1 SEHNR and CDR2 FQNEAQ (reference sequence). The V end lost 0 bases, the J end lost 5 bases, and 10 bases lay between the germline ends. The CDR3 consists of 14 residues. Allocation to cohorts depended on clinical history reported by the participants.

This TCR derives from a woman aged 45 to 65 who had recovered from COVID-19. Material for sequencing was PBMCs or T cells enriched from blood (not recorded which). The V call is TRBV7-9, the J call TRBJ1-2, with D possibly being TRBD1 (6 bases). The CDR3 is CASSLAGDKYGYTF. CDR3 DNA: TGTGCCAGCAGCTTAGCCGGGGACAAATATGGCTACACCTTC.